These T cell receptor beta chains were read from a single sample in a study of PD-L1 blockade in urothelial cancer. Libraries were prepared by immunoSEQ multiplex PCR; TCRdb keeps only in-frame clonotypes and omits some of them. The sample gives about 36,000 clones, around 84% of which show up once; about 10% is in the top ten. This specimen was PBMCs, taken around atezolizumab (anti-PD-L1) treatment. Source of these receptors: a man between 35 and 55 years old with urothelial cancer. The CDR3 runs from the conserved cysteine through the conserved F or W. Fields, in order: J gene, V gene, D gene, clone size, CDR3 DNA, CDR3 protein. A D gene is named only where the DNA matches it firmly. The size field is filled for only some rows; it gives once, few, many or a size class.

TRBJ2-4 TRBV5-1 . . TGCGCCAGCAGCTTGGGGGTCCCAGGGGACATTCAGTACTTC CASSLGVPGDIQYF
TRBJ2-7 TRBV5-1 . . TGCGCCAGCAGCTTGGCCAGGGGATCGAACGAGCAGTACTTC CASSLARGSNEQYF
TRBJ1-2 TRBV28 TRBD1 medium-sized TGTGCCAGCAGTCCCGGGACAGGCGCTAACTATGGCTACACCTTC CASSPGTGANYGYTF
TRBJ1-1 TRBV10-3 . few TGTGCCATCAGTGAGTTAGGGGGAGGGAGGACTGAAGCTTTCTTT CAISELGGGRTEAFF
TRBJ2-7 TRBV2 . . TGTGCCAGCAGGGGCAGTGGCTACGAGCAGTACTTC CASRGSGYEQYF
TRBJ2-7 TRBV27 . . TGTGCCAGCAAGCCCACCGGCGCCGGGGTCTACGAGCAGTACTTC CASKPTGAGVYEQYF
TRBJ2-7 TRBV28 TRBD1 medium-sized TGTGCCAGCAGTTTTGGGGACAGGGAAACCTACGAGCAGTACTTC CASSFGDRETYEQYF
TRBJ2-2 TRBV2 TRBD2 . TGTGCCAGCACCCCGGGGGGGGCGGGCGGGGAGCTGTTTTTT CASTPGGAGGELFF
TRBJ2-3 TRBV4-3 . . TGCGCCAGCAGCCAAGATTATGGGAGTACGGATACGCAGTATTTT CASSQDYGSTDTQYF
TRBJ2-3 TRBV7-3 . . TGTGCCAGCAGCTTATCCTTAGCGCCGAGCACAGATACGCAGTATTTT CASSLSLAPSTDTQYF
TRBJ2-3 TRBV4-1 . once TGCGCCAGCAGCCAATCGAGGGCAGATACGCAGTATTTT CASSQSRADTQYF
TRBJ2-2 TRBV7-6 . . TGTGCCAGCAGCTTAGGGACGACAGGTCCAGGAATCACCGGGGAGCTGTTTTTT CASSLGTTGPGITGELFF
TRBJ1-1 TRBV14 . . TGTGCCAGCAGCCAAGTGGGGGGGAACACTGAAGCTTTCTTT CASSQVGGNTEAFF
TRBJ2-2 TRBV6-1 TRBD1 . TGTGCCAGCAGGACAGGGACAGCTAACACCGGGGAGCTGTTTTTT CASRTGTANTGELFF
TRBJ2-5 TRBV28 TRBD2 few TGTGCCAGCAGTTTCGAGCTAGCGGAACAAGAGACCCAGTACTTC CASSFELAEQETQYF
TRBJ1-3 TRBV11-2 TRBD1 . TGTGCCAGCAGCTTAGACAGTGCAGGGGGGAACACCATATATTTT CASSLDSAGGNTIYF
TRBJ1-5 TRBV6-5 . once TGTGCCAGCAGTTACGAGCTTCATCAGCCCCAGCATTTT CASSYELHQPQHF
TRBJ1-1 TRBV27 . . TGTGCCAGCAGTTATCGGGTTAACACTGAAGCTTTCTTT CASSYRVNTEAFF
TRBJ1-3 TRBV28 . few TGTGCCAGCAATCCTCGCGCTGGAAACACCATATATTTT CASNPRAGNTIYF
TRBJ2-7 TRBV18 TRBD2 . TGTGCCAGCTCAATCCTAGCGGGAGAGGTACACGAGCAGTACTTC CASSILAGEVHEQYF
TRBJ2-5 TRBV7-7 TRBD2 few TGTGCTAGCAGCCCCGGGGGGAGGGAGACCCAGTACTTC CASSPGGRETQYF
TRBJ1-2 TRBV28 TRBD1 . TGTGCCAGCAGTTTCCCGCCGGGACAGGGAGGTGGCTACACCTTC CASSFPPGQGGGYTF
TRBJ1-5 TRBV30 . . TGTGCCTGGGGACTGCCCAATCAGCCCCAGCATTTT CAWGLPNQPQHF
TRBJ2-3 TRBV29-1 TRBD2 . TGCAGCGTTAGACTAGCGGGAGGCAGCACAGATACGCAGTATTTT CSVRLAGGSTDTQYF
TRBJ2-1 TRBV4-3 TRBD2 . TGCGCCAGCAGCCAAGATCTAAGCGGGATAAGGGCGCAGCAGTTCTTC CASSQDLSGIRAQQFF
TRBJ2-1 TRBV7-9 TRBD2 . TGTGCCAGCAGCCCGCGGGGGAGCTCCTACAATGAGCAGTTCTTC CASSPRGSSYNEQFF